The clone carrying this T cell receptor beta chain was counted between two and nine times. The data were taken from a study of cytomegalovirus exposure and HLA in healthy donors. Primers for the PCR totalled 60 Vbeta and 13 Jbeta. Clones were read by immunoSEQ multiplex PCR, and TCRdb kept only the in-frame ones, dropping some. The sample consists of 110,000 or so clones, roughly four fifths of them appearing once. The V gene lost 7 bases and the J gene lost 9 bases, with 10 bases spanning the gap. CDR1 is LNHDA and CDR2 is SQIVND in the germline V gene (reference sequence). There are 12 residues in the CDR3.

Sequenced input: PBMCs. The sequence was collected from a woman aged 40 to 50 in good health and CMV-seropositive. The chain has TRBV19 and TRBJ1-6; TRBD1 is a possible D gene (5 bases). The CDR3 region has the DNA TGTGCCAGTAACAGACAGCCTTCACCCCTCCACTTT. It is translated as CASNRQPSPLHF.